Each of the 6 T cell receptor beta chains below was sequenced from the same sample in a study of shared clonotypes between healthy human individuals. Profiling relied on immunoSEQ multiplex PCR, and the TCRdb table lists in-frame clones only, not all of them. Of approximately 620,000 clones listed, almost 97% are singletons. The sequenced sample consisted of naive CD4+ T cells sorted from blood. The subset was: CD45RA+ positively selected. The receptor source for this set is a woman in her 30s in good health.

This chain uses TRBV28 with TRBJ2-7; D possibly corresponds to TRBD2 (6 bases). The CDR3 runs 13 residues. Germline lookup yields CDR1 MDHEN and CDR2 SYDVKM. The ends were cut back, 10 bases at V and 2 bases at J, with 15 bases in the middle. The CDR3 DNA sequence: TGTGCCACCTATGTCGGGAGTACCTACGAGCAGTACTTC. Translation gives CATYVGSTYEQYF.

The genes are TRBV10-2 and TRBJ1-3; 9 bases align to TRBD1. Trimming cost V 3 bases and J 4 bases; bases outside gene matches: 7. Per germline, CDR1 WSHSY and CDR2 SAAADI. The CDR3 has 16 amino acids. The CDR3, as DNA: TGCGCCAGCAGTGATAGGACAGGGGAACTCGGAAACACCATATATTTT. Translation gives CASSDRTGELGNTIYF.

This clone was recorded once. V gene TRBV9 combines with J gene TRBJ2-7, with 9 bases matching TRBD1. The J segment lost 4 bases and the V segment lost 0 bases, leaving 8 bases of the junction unmatched. Germline values: CDR1 SGDLS, CDR2 YYNGEE. The CDR3 runs to 16 residues. CDR3 coding DNA: TGTGCCAGCAGCGTAGGATCCTTACAGGGGGCTTACGAGCAGTACTTC. The encoded protein is CASSVGSLQGAYEQYF.

The chain has TRBV7-2 and TRBJ2-7; no firm D call. The germline CDR1 and CDR2 sequences are SGHTA and FQGNSA. The V gene lost 1 base and the J gene lost 5 bases, with 15 bases spanning the gap. This CDR3 comprises 15 residues. CDR3 sequence (DNA): TGTGCCAGCAGCTTAGAGACACCTAAGGTCCACGAGCAGTACTTC. Protein product: CASSLETPKVHEQYF.

The rearrangement links TRBV2 to TRBJ2-5, with D possibly being TRBD1 (6 bases). CDR3 length: 14 amino acids. The germline V gene has CDR1 SNHLY and CDR2 FYNNEI. Trimming pared 3 bases from V and 4 bases from J, leaving 12 bases between. Here the CDR3 reads CASSEWGQIETQYF. CDR3 in DNA: TGTGCCAGCAGTGAGTGGGGACAAATAGAGACCCAGTACTTC.

This sequence joins TRBV5-1 and TRBJ2-5; 10 nucleotides match TRBD1. The CDR3 sequence is 16 residues long. Trimming removed 1 base from V and 3 bases from J; junction bases left unmatched: 6. Germline V lookup: CDR1 SGHRS, CDR2 YFSETQ. In DNA, the CDR3 is TGCGCCAGCAGCTTGCCGGGACAGGGGATGAAAGAGACCCAGTACTTC. Translated: CASSLPGQGMKETQYF.